This passage covers 21 T cell receptor beta chains from one sample sequenced in a study of shared clonotypes between healthy human individuals. Generated by immunoSEQ multiplex PCR, the TCRdb table keeps only in-frame clones and is missing some. Of around 2.5 million clones listed, roughly 93% are singletons. The sample comprised naive CD4+ T cells from PBMCs. Documented subset: CD45RA+ positively selected. The source of these receptors is a young man in good health. Some clones in this sample may be carry-over from other donors' samples.

This sequence joins TRBV7-3 and TRBJ1-1; D not certain. This CDR3 has 13 residues. Per germline, CDR1 SGHTA and CDR2 FQGTGA. V was trimmed by 5 bases and J by 1 base, leaving 8 bases between them. CDR3 DNA sequence: TGTGCCAGCAGCCCAAACTCGAACACTGAAGCTTTCTTT. Its translation: CASSPNSNTEAFF. Looking up the rest from reference TRBV7-3 and TRBJ1-1 gives the full variable domain: GAGVSQTPSNKVTEKGKYVELRCDPISGHTALYWYRQSLGQGPEFLIYFQGTGAADDSGLPNDRFFAVRPEGSVSTLKIQRTERGDSAVYLCASSPNSNTEAFFGQGTRLTVV.

V usage is TRBV6-1 and J usage is TRBJ2-1; 7 bases fit TRBD1. J gave up 1 base and V 0 bases, and 18 bases lay outside the gene matches. The CDR3 length is 21 residues. CDR1 and CDR2 from the germline V gene are MNHNS and SASEGT. CDR3 sequence reads: CASSEAADATGWMTSYNEQFF. The CDR3 nucleotides are TGTGCCAGCAGTGAAGCAGCTGACGCGACAGGGTGGATGACTTCCTACAATGAGCAGTTCTTC.

V and J are TRBV9 and TRBJ2-2, with no clear D. With 0 bases removed from V and 9 bases from J, the gap between germline ends came to 9 bases. The CDR3 extends over 13 amino acids. From germline, CDR1 is SGDLS and CDR2 YYNGEE. CDR3 sequence (DNA): TGTGCCAGCAGCGTAGCTCAGGCAAGGGAGCTGTTTTTT. It encodes CASSVAQARELFF.

This clone was recorded only once. This chain connects TRBV5-4 to TRBJ1-1, with TRBD1 as a possible D gene (6 bases). This CDR3 has 16 amino acids. CDR1 is SGHNT, CDR2 YYREEE, per germline (reference sequence). Trimming cost V 2 bases and J 3 bases, with 17 bases left between them. The DNA for the CDR3 is TGTGCCAGCAGCTTAGGCGGGGTAGGGGGGGACACTGAAGCTTTCTTT. This translates into CASSLGGVGGDTEAFF.

A word on this clone: Other DNA sequences from this sample encode an identical CDR3 as well. The chain joins TRBV6-6 to TRBJ2-6; possibly TRBD1 or TRBD2 for D (6 bases each). The CDR3 contains 15 residues. Trimming stripped 7 bases from V and 2 bases from J, with 12 bases between. Germline lookup yields CDR1 MNHNY and CDR2 SVGAGI (reference sequence). The CDR3 DNA reads as TGTGCCAGCATCCCGGAGGGGGCTGGGGCCAACGTCCTGACTTTC. This sequence encodes CASIPEGAGANVLTF.

The V and J genes are TRBV2 and TRBJ1-1; 7 bases fit TRBD1. Germline V CDR1 and CDR2: SNHLY, FYNNEI. There are 11 residues in the CDR3. Trimming took 4 bases from V and 10 from J; bases not matched to a gene: 3. The CDR3: CASSGTGGAFF. Written as DNA, the CDR3 is TGTGCCAGCAGTGGGACAGGTGGAGCTTTCTTT.

The chain carries TRBV7-3 and TRBJ1-1; tentative D call: TRBD1 (5 bases). Deletions cut 5 bases from V and 3 bases from J, with 13 bases between. From germline, CDR1 is SGHTA and CDR2 FQGTGA. The CDR3 is made up of 14 amino acids. CDR3 nucleotide sequence: TGTGCCAGCAGCCGACGCCCACAGGACACTGAAGCTTTCTTT. It yields the protein CASSRRPQDTEAFF.

The chain joins TRBV5-4 to TRBJ2-6, with D maybe TRBD2 (6 bases). The CDR3 is 16 residues long. Trimming stripped 0 bases from V and 6 bases from J, with 13 bases between. CDR1 and CDR2 (germline): SGHNT, YYREEE (reference sequence). The CDR3 DNA is TGTGCCAGCAGCTTGGTAATCGGGCGGGAGGCCAACGTCCTGACTTTC. Protein sequence: CASSLVIGREANVLTF.

V usage is TRBV28 and J usage is TRBJ1-3; unclear D gene. With 6 bases removed from V and 0 bases from J, the gap between germline ends came to 6 bases. Germline CDR1 reads MDHEN; CDR2 reads SYDVKM. The CDR3 loop spans 13 amino acids. For the CDR3, the DNA is TGTGCCAGCAGAGCGGCCTCTGGAAACACCATATATTTT. Translation gives CASRAASGNTIYF.

V and J are TRBV30 and TRBJ1-2; 8 bases map to TRBD1. This CDR3 is 15 amino acids long. The J segment lost 5 bases and the V segment lost 3 bases, leaving 11 bases of the junction unmatched. Per the germline V gene, CDR1 is GTSNPN and CDR2 is SVGIG (reference sequence). CDR3 in DNA: TGTGCCTGGAGATCAATCCTCAGGGGGCTGTATGGCTACACCTTC. It specifies CAWRSILRGLYGYTF.

V usage is TRBV11-3 and J usage is TRBJ2-1; the match to TRBD1 covers 8 bases. In germline, CDR1 is SGHNT, CDR2 YENEEA. CDR3 length: 15 residues. J was trimmed by 8 bases and V by 5 bases; bases with no gene match: 11. CDR3: CASSPGQGTRDEQFF. Written as DNA, the CDR3 is TGTGCCAGCAGCCCCGGACAGGGTACTAGGGATGAGCAGTTCTTC. Drawing the rest from reference TRBV11-3 and TRBJ2-1, the complete variable domain is EAGVVQSPRYKIIEKKQPVAFWCNPISGHNTLYWYLQNLGQGPELLIRYENEEAVDDSQLPKDRFSAERLKGVDSTLKIQPAELGDSAVYLCASSPGQGTRDEQFFGPGTRLTVL.

The chain is built from TRBV4-3 and TRBJ2-2, with TRBD1 matching 7 bases. V lost 2 bases and J lost 6; bases outside the gene matches: 3. Germline assignment: CDR1 LGHNA and CDR2 YSLEER. This CDR3 is 14 amino acids long. CDR3 nucleotides: TGCGCCAGCAGCCAACTCGGACAGGCCGGGGAGCTGTTTTTT. Translation gives CASSQLGQAGELFF.

This clone was recorded only once. The gene calls are TRBV19 and TRBJ2-7, with 14 bases identical to TRBD2. After removal of 3 bases from V and 3 bases from J, the junction contained 16 bases not matched to a gene. The CDR3 consists of 20 residues. The germline V gene encodes CDR1 LNHDA and CDR2 SQIVND (reference sequence). The CDR3 bases are TGTGCCAGTAGTATCAGCCTAGGACTAGCGGGAGGTATTGAAGACTACGAGCAGTACTTC. Protein product: CASSISLGLAGGIEDYEQYF.

The chain uses TRBV9 and TRBJ1-3; D not certain. Per the germline V gene, CDR1 is SGDLS and CDR2 is YYNGEE. The germline V and J ends were trimmed by 4 bases and 0 bases, with 8 bases remaining between them. The CDR3 covers 14 residues. The CDR3 loop reads CASSLTSSGNTIYF. Written as DNA, the CDR3 is TGTGCCAGCAGCCTTACGAGCTCTGGAAACACCATATATTTT.

The chain carries TRBV4-1 and TRBJ2-1, with D hard to call. CDR1 is MGHRA, CDR2 YSYEKL, per germline. V lost 6 bases, J lost 0 bases, and 15 bases lay in between. This CDR3 region has 16 residues. The CDR3 DNA reads TGCGCCAGCAGTGAGAAAAGACCAAGCTCCTACAATGAGCAGTTCTTC. Amino acids: CASSEKRPSSYNEQFF.

Of note for this clone: A read error may produce the germline difference seen at one junction end. This sequence joins TRBV30 and TRBJ2-6; unclear D gene. The CDR3 is 12 residues long. Germline values: CDR1 GTSNPN, CDR2 SVGIG (reference sequence). The CDR3 sequence: CACSPTGNSPAF. Here the CDR3 DNA reads TGTGCCTGCTCTCCGACGGGTAACTCCCCGGCTTTC.

V usage is TRBV28 and J usage is TRBJ1-1; 12 bases map to TRBD1. Germline V gene lookup returns CDR1 MDHEN and CDR2 SYDVKM. This CDR3 is 20 amino acids long. The junction had 20 bases not matched to a gene; V was cut back by 6 bases and J by 3 bases. The CDR3 loop is CASSSLHRDRGPGRDTEAFF. For the CDR3, the DNA is TGTGCCAGCAGCTCTCTTCACCGGGACAGGGGGCCTGGAAGGGACACTGAAGCTTTCTTT.

This chain links TRBV7-2 with TRBJ1-1, with D uncertain. From germline, CDR1 is SGHTA and CDR2 FQGNSA. Trimming stripped 3 bases from V and 0 bases from J, with 8 bases between. The CDR3 covers 14 residues. The CDR3 DNA reads TGTGCCAGCAGCTTTCATAGGCTGAACACTGAAGCTTTCTTT. Translating gives CASSFHRLNTEAFF.

The chain recombines TRBV28 with TRBJ1-5; TRBD1 matches 9 bases. Germline V gene sequence: CDR1 MDHEN, CDR2 SYDVKM. Losses at the gene ends were 6 bases for V and 3 bases for J; bases not matched to a gene: 9. CDR3 size: 16 residues. The CDR3 loop reads CASRGTDRGVNQPQHF. The CDR3 DNA reads as TGTGCCAGCAGAGGAACGGACAGGGGTGTCAATCAGCCCCAGCATTTT.

The sample holds a few counts of this clone. Other nucleotide sequences in the sample specify the same CDR3. This chain uses TRBV25-1 with TRBJ1-1, with D hard to call. The CDR3 totals 11 residues. The V gene lost 7 bases and the J gene lost 1 base, with 4 bases spanning the gap. Per the germline V gene, CDR1 is MGHDK and CDR2 is SYGVNS. CDR3 sequence reads: CASTGNTEAFF. In DNA, the CDR3 is TGTGCCAGCACCGGGAACACTGAAGCTTTCTTT.

This clone has just one count. The chain is built from TRBV2 and TRBJ2-3; D perhaps matches TRBD1 (6 bases). V lost 8 bases and J lost 5, with 26 bases in between. There are 17 residues in the CDR3. CDR1 SNHLY and CDR2 FYNNEI come from the germline V gene. Here the CDR3 reads CASRHNPQGRVGDTQYF. For the CDR3, the DNA is TGTGCCAGCCGACACAACCCACAGGGTAGAGTGGGAGATACGCAGTATTTT.